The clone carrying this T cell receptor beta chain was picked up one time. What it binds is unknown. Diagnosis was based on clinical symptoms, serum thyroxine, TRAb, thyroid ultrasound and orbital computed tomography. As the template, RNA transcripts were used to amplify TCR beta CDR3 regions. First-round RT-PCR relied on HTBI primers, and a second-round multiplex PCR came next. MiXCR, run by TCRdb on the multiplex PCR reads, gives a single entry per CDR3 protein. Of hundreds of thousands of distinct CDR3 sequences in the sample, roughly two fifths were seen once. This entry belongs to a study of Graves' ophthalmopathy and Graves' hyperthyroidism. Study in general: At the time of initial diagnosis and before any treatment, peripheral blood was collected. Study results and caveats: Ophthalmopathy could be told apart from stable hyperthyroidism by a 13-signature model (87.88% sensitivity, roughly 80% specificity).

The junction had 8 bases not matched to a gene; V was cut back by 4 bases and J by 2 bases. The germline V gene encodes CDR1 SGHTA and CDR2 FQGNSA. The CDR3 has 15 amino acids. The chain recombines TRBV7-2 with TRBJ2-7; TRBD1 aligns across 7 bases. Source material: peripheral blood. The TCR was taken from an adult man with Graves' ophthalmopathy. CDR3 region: CASSYGTAVPYEQYF. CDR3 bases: TGTGCCAGCAGCTATGGGACAGCGGTCCCCTACGAGCAGTACTTC.